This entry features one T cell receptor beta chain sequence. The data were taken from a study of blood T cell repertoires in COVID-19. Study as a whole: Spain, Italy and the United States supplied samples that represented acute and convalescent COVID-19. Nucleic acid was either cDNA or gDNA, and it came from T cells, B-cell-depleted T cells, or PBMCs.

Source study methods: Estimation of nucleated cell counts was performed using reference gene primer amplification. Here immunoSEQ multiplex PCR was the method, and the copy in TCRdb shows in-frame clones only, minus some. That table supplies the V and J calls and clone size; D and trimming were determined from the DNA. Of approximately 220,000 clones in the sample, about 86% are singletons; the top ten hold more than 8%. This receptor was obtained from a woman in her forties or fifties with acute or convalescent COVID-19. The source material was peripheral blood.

For the CDR3, the DNA is TGTGCCAGCAGCCCTACTACAGGGGACGGCTACACCTTC. Translating gives CASSPTTGDGYTF. This rearrangement joins TRBV6-6 to TRBJ1-2, with 7 bases identical to TRBD1. V was pared by 6 bases and J by 8 bases, with 9 bases of the junction left unmatched. The CDR3 consists of 13 residues. Germline V gene sequence: CDR1 MNHNY, CDR2 SVGAGI (reference sequence).